The entry below describes one TCR beta chain. Its antigen is unknown. TCRdb keeps only in-frame clones here, not all; method: immunoSEQ multiplex PCR. The sample consists of roughly 120,000 clones, 80% to 90% of them appearing once. This CDR3 contains 16 residues. Germline CDR1 and CDR2: SGHAT and FQNNGV. V lost 1 base, J lost 0 bases, and 10 bases lay in between. This entry is derived from a study of T cell responses to AZD1222 COVID-19 vaccine. The wider study: Pooled in the analysis were second doses at about 4 or about 12 weeks. Study-wide results and limits: Spike-specific TCR breadth and depth were elevated following two AZD1222 doses. Just a handful of AZD1222 recipients were seropositive at baseline. Clonal diversity was possibly underestimated, and white British individuals and females predominated among donors.

The chain is built from TRBV11-2 and TRBJ2-1; TRBD1 might be the D (5 bases). Sample: peripheral blood, taken on day 0 of AZD1222 vaccination. This clonotype was obtained from an adult in good health. The CDR3 protein is CASSLVLDNSYNEQFF. CDR3 nucleotides: TGTGCCAGCAGCTTAGTTCTGGACAACTCCTACAATGAGCAGTTCTTC. Supplemented by reference TRBV11-2 and TRBJ2-1, the full variable domain reads EAGVAQSPRYKIIEKRQSVAFWCNPISGHATLYWYQQILGQGPKLLIQFQNNGVVDDSQLPKDRFSAERLKGVDSTLKIQPAKLEDSAVYLCASSLVLDNSYNEQFFGPGTRLTVL.